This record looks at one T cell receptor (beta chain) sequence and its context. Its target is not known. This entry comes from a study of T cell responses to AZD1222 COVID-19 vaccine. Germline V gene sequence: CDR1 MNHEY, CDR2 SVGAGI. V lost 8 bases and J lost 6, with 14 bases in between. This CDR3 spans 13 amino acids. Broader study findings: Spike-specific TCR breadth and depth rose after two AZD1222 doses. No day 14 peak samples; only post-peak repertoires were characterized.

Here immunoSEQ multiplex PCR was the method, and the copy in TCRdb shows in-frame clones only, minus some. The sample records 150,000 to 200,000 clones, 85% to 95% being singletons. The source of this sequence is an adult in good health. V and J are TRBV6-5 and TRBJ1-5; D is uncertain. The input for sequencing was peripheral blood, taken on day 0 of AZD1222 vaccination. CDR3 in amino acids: CASCETSGQPQHF. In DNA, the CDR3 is TGTGCCAGCTGCGAGACGTCAGGTCAGCCCCAGCATTTT.